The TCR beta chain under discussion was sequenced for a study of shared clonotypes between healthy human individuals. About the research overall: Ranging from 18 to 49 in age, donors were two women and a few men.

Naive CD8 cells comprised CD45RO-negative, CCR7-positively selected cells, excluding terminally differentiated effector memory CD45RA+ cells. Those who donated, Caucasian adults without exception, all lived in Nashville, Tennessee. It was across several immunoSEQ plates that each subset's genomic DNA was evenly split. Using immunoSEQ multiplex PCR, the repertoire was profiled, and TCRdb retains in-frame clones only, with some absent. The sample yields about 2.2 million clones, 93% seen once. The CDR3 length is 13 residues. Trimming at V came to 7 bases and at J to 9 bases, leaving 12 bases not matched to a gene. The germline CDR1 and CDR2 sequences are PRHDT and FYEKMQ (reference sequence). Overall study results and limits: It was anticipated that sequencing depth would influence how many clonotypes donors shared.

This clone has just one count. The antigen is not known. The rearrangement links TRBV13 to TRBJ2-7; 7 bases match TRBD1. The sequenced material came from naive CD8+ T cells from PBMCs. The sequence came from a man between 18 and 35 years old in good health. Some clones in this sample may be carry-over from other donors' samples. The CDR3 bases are TGTGCCAGCAACCTCGGACAGGCGGTGTGGCAGTACTTC. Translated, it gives CASNLGQAVWQYF.